This T cell receptor beta chain came from a study of cytomegalovirus exposure and HLA in healthy donors. Germline CDR1 reads LNHDA; CDR2 reads SQIVND (reference sequence). V lost 3 bases and J lost 7, with 13 bases in between. The CDR3 totals 13 residues. About this clone: Its target is not known.

Study results and limitations: TRBV6-2, TRBV6-3 and some other V segments were unresolvable in 87-base-pair reads. An analysis done earlier found most TCR beta V segments productive about 90% or about 30% of the time.

Primers included in the PCR were 60 Vbeta and 13 Jbeta primers. Using immunoSEQ multiplex PCR, the repertoire was profiled, and TCRdb retains in-frame clones only, with some absent. The profile shows about 63,000 clones, 80% to 90% of them singletons. V usage is TRBV19 and J usage is TRBJ2-7, with D perhaps TRBD1 (6 bases). The receptor was derived from a woman aged 30 to 39 in good health and CMV-seropositive. Sequencing was carried out using PBMCs. The CDR3 bases are TGTGCCAGTAGTATCCAACAGGGTGGAGAGCAGTACTTC. It codes for CASSIQQGGEQYF. Supplemented by reference TRBV19 and TRBJ2-7, the full variable domain reads DGGITQSPKYLFRKEGQNVTLSCEQNLNHDAMYWYRQDPGQGLRLIYYSQIVNDFQKGDIAEGYSVSREKKESFPLTVTSAQKNPTAFYLCASSIQQGGEQYFGPGTRLTVT.